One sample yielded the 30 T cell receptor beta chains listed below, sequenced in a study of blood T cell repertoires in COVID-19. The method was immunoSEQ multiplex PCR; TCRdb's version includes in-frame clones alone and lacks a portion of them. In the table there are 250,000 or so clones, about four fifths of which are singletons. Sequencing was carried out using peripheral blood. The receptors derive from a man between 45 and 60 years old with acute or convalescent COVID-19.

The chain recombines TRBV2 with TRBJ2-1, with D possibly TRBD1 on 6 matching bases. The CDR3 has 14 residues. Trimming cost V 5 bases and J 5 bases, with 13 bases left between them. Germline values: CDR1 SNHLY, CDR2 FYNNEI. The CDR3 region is CASSLLGQHNEQFF. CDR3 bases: TGTGCCAGCAGTCTCTTAGGACAGCACAATGAGCAGTTCTTC.

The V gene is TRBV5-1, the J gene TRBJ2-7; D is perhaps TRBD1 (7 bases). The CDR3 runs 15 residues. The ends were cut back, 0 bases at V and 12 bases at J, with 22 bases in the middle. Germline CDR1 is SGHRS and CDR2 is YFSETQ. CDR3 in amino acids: CASSLAGAGQSVLYF. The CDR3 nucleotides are TGCGCCAGCAGCTTGGCTGGGGCGGGACAGTCCGTGTTGTACTTC.

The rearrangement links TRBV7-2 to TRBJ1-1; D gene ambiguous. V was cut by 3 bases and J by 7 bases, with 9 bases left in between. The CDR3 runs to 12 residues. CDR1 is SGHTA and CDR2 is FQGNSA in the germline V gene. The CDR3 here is CASSFRADEAFF. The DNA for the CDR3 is TGTGCCAGCAGCTTTCGCGCCGATGAAGCTTTCTTT.

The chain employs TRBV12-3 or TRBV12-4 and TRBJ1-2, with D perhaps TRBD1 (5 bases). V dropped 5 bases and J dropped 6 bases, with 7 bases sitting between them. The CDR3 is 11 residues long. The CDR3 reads CASSRRDGYTF. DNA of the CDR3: TGTGCCAGCAGTCGCAGGGATGGCTACACCTTC.

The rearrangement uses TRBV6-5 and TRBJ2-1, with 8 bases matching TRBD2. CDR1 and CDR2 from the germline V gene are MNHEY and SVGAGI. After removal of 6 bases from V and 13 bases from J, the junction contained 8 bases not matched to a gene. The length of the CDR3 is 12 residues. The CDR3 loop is CASSPGGPVQFF. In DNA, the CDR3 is TGTGCCAGCAGCCCGGGGGGGCCTGTCCAGTTCTTC.

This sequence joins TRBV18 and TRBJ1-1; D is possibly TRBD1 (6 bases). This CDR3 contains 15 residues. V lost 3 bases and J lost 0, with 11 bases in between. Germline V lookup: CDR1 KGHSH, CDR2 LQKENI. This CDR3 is CASSPNQGMNTEAFF. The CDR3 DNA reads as TGTGCCAGCTCACCGAATCAGGGGATGAACACTGAAGCTTTCTTT.

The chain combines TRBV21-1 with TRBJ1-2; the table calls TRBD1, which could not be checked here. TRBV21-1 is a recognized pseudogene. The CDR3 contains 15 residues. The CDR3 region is CASSKLTGCHYGYTF. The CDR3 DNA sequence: TGTGCCAGCAGCAAACTCACAGGGTGCCACTATGGCTACACCTTC.

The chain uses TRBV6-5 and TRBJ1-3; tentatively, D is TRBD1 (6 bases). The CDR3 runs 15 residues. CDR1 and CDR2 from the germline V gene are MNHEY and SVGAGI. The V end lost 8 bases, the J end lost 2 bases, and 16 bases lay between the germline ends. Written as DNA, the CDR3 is TGTGCCAGCTCCCAACAGGGTAATCCTGGAAACACCATATATTTT. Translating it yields CASSQQGNPGNTIYF.

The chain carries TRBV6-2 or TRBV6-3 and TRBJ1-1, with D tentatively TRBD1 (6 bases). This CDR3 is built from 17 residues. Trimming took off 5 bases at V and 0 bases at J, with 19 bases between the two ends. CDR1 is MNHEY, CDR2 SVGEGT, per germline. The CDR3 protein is CASSPFRTVFMNTEAFF. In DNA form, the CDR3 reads TGTGCCAGCAGTCCGTTCCGGACAGTCTTTATGAACACTGAAGCTTTCTTT.

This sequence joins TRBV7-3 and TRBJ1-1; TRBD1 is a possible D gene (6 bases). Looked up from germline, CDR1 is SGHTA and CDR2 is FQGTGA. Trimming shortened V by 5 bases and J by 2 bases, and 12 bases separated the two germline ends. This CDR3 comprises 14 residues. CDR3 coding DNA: TGTGCCAGCAGCCCCTTAGGGGGTAACACTGAAGCTTTCTTT. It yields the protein CASSPLGGNTEAFF.

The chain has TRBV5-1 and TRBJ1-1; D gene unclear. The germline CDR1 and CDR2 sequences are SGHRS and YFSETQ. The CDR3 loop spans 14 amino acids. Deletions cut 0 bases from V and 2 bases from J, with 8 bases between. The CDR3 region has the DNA TGCGCCAGCAGCTTGGCCCCAGATAACACTGAAGCTTTCTTT. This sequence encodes CASSLAPDNTEAFF.

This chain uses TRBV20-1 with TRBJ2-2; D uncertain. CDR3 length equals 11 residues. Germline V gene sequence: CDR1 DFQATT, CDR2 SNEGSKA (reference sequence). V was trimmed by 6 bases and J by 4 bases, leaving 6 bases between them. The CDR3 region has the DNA TGCAGTGCAGCCCTCACCGGGGAGCTGTTTTTT. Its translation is CSAALTGELFF.

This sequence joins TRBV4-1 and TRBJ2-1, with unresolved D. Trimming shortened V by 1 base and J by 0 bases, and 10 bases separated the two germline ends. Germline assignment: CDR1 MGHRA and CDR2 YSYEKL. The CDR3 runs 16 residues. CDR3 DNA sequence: TGCGCCAGCAGCCAAGGAGCGAGCCTCTCCTACAATGAGCAGTTCTTC. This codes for CASSQGASLSYNEQFF.

The CDR3 here is CASKVVTGGQPQHF. The CDR3 DNA sequence: TGTGCCAGTAAGGTTGTGACAGGGGGCCAGCCCCAGCATTTT. The chain combines TRBV19 with TRBJ1-5; 10 bases align to TRBD1. The CDR3 length is 14 residues. V shed 7 bases and J 7 bases; nucleotides not matched to a gene: 7. Per the germline V gene, CDR1 is LNHDA and CDR2 is SQIVND (reference sequence).

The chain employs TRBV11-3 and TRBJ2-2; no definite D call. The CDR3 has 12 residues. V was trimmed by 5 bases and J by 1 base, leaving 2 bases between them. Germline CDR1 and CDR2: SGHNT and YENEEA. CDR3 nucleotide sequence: TGTGCCAGCAGCCTGAACACCGGGGAGCTGTTTTTT. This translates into CASSLNTGELFF.

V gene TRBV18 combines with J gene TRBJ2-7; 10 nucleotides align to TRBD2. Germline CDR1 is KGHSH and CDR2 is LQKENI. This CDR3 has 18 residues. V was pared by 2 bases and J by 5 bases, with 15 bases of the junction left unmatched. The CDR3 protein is CASSPTQSGGAFNDEQYF. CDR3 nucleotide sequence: TGTGCCAGCTCACCAACCCAGAGCGGGGGGGCGTTCAACGACGAGCAGTACTTC. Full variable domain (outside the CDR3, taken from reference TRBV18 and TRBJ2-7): NAGVMQNPRHLVRRRGQEARLRCSPMKGHSHVYWYRQLPEEGLKFMVYLQKENIIDESGMPKERFSAEFPKEGPSILRIQQVVRGDSAAYFCASSPTQSGGAFNDEQYFGPGTRLTVT.

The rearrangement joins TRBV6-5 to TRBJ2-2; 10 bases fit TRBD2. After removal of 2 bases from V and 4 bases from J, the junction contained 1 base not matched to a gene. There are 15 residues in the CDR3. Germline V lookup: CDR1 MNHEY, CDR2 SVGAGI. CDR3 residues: CASSYSGRGTGELFF. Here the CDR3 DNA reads TGTGCCAGCAGTTACAGCGGGAGGGGCACCGGGGAGCTGTTTTTT.

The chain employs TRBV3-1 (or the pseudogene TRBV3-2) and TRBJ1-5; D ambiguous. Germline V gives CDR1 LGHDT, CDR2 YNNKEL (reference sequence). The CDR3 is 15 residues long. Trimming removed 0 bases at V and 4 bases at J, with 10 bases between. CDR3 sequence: CASSQDLVENQPQHF. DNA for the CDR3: TGTGCCAGCAGCCAAGATCTAGTGGAGAATCAGCCCCAGCATTTT.

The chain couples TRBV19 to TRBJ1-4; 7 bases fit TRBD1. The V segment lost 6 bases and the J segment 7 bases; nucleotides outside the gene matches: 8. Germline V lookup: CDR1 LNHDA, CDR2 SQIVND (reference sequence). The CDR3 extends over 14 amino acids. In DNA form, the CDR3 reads TGTGCCAGTAGCCCACAGGGGCGTGTTGAAAAACTGTTTTTT. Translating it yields CASSPQGRVEKLFF.

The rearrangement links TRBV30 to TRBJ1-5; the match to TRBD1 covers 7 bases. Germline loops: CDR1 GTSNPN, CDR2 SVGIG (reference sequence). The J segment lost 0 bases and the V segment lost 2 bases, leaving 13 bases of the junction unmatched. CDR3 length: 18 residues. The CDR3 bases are TGTGCCTGGAGTACGGGGAAGACAGGGCTGAATAGCAATCAGCCCCAGCATTTT. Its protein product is CAWSTGKTGLNSNQPQHF.

The CDR3 spells CASRDRVQPQHF. CDR3 coding DNA: TGTGCCAGTAGGGACAGGGTACAGCCCCAGCATTTT. The rearrangement uses TRBV19 and TRBJ1-5; TRBD1 matches 8 bases. With 6 bases clipped from V and 7 bases from J, the junction kept 2 bases outside the gene matches. In germline, CDR1 is LNHDA, CDR2 SQIVND (reference sequence). The CDR3 consists of 12 residues.

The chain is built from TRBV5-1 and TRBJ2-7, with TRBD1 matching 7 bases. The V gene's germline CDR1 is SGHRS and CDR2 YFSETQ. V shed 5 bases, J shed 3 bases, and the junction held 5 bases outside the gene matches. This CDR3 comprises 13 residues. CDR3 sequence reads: CASSSTGVYEQYF. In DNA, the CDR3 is TGCGCCAGCAGTTCAACAGGGGTCTACGAGCAGTACTTC.

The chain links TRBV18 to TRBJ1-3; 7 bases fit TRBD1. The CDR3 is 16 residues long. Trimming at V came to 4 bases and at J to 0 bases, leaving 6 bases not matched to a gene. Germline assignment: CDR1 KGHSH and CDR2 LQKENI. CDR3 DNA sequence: TGTGCCAGCTCACGGGGACAGAAAAACTCTGGAAACACCATATATTTT. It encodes CASSRGQKNSGNTIYF.

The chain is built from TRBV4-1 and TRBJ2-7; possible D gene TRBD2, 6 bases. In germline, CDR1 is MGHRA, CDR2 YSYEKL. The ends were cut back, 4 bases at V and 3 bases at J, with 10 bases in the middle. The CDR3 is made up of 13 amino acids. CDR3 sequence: CASSRGVLYEQYF. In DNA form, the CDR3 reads TGCGCCAGCAGCCGCGGGGTCCTCTACGAGCAGTACTTC.

The CDR3 is CATSDLRDRGTDTQYF. CDR3 DNA: TGTGCCACCAGTGATTTGAGGGACAGGGGCACAGATACGCAGTATTTT. The J gene is TRBJ2-3, the V gene TRBV24-1; 9 bases line up with TRBD1. Germline CDR1 KGHDR, CDR2 SFDVKD. J lost 1 base, V lost 0 bases, and 1 base had no gene match. The CDR3 is 16 residues long.

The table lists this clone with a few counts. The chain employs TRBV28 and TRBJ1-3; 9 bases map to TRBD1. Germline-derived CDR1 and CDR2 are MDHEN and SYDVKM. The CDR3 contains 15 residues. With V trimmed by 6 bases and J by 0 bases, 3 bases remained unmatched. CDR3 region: CASSDRGDSGNTIYF. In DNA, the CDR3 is TGTGCCAGCAGCGACAGGGGGGACTCTGGAAACACCATATATTTT.

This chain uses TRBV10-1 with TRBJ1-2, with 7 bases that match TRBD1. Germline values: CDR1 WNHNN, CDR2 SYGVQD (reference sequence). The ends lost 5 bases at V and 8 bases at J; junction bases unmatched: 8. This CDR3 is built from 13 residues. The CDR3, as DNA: TGCGCCAGCAGTTTAGACAGGGCATCCGGCTACACCTTC. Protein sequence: CASSLDRASGYTF.

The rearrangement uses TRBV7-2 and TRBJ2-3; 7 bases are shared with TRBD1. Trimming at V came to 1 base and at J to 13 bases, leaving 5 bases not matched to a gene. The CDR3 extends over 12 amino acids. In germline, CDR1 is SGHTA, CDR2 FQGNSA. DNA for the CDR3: TGTGCCAGCAGCTTAGGAACAGGGGAAGAGTATTTT. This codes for CASSLGTGEEYF.

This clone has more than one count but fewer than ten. DNA of the CDR3: TGTGCCTTCCAGGGGGCGCCGGGCTATGGCTACACCTTC. This gives the protein CAFQGAPGYGYTF. This chain uses TRBV5-5 with TRBJ1-2, with TRBD1 matching 8 bases. From germline, CDR1 is SGHKS and CDR2 YYEKEE (reference sequence). The CDR3 loop spans 13 amino acids. J was trimmed by 4 bases and V by 10 bases; bases with no gene match: 9.

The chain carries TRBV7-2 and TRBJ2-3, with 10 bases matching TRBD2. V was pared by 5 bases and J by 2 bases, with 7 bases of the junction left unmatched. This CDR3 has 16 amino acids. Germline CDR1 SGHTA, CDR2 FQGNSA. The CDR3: CASSPRAGGSTDTQYF. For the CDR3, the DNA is TGTGCCAGCAGCCCCCGAGCGGGAGGGTCCACAGATACGCAGTATTTT.